The clone carrying this T cell receptor beta chain was counted a few times. This sample stems from a study of glioma-infiltrating T cells. Germline lookup yields CDR1 SQVTM and CDR2 ANQGSEA. Losses at the gene ends were 0 bases for V and 9 bases for J; bases not matched to a gene: 10. The CDR3 is made up of 16 amino acids. TCR alpha and beta CDR3 regions were amplified from RNA using iRepertoire nested multiplex PCR. Tissue mRNA or PBMC total RNA, about 90-400 ng, went into one-step reverse transcription and amplification. TCRdb reprocessed the multiplex PCR reads via MiXCR and lists one record per CDR3 protein. Among some 93,000 distinct CDR3 sequences listed, around 40% were seen once.

The sequence derives from a human donor with low-grade glioma or glioblastoma, undergoing nonglioma brain surgery, or in good health (not recorded which). The sequenced material came from glioma tissue, nonneoplastic brain tissue, or PBMCs (not recorded which). The chain is built from TRBV29-1 and TRBJ2-4, with 11 bases lining up with TRBD2. The CDR3 protein is CSVEEGVAGGVGIQYF. Written as DNA, the CDR3 is TGCAGCGTTGAAGAAGGGGTAGCGGGAGGGGTGGGCATTCAGTACTTC.